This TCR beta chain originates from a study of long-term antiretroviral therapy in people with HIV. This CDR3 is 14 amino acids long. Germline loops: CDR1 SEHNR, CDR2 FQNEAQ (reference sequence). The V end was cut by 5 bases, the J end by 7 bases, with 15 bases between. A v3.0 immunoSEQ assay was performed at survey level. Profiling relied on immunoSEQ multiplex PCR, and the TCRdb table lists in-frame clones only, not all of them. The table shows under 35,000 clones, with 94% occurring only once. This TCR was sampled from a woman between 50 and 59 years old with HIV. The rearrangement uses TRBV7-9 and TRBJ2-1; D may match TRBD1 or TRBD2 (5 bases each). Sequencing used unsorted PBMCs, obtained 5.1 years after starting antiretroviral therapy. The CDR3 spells CASSLGTGWNEQFF. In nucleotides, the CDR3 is TGTGCCAGCAGCCTGGGGACCGGCTGGAATGAGCAGTTCTTC. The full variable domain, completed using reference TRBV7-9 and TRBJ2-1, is DTGVSQNPRHKITKRGQNVTFRCDPISEHNRLYWYRQTLGQGPEFLTYFQNEAQLEKSRLLSDRFSAERPKGSFSTLEIQRTEQGDSAMYLCASSLGTGWNEQFFGPGTRLTVL.